The 15 T cell receptor beta chains given below trace back to one sample, sequenced in a study of shared clonotypes between healthy human individuals. Here immunoSEQ multiplex PCR was the method, and the copy in TCRdb shows in-frame clones only, minus some. The sample has fewer than 850,000 clones; about 78% are singletons. The source material was memory CD4+ T cells sorted from blood. Subset meaning: CD45RA-negative fraction. Receptor source: a woman in her twenties or thirties in good health.

In regard to this clone: Additional DNA sequences in this sample encode the identical CDR3. The chain is built from TRBV28 and TRBJ1-1, with D hard to call. Trimming left V 2 bases short and J 1 base short, with 11 bases between. This CDR3 region has 15 residues. The germline V gene encodes CDR1 MDHEN and CDR2 SYDVKM. The CDR3 region is CASSLGGRKNTEAFF. CDR3 DNA sequence: TGTGCCAGCAGTTTAGGTGGGCGAAAGAACACTGAAGCTTTCTTT.

This sequence joins TRBV5-1 and TRBJ2-1; unclear D gene. The V gene's germline CDR1 is SGHRS and CDR2 YFSETQ. This CDR3 contains 15 residues. V shed 0 bases and J shed 3 bases, with 10 bases lying between them. Here the CDR3 DNA reads TGCGCCAGCAGCTTGGGACAACGCGACTACAATGAGCAGTTCTTC. Amino acid sequence: CASSLGQRDYNEQFF.

Worth noting for this clone: This sample includes further DNA sequences coding for the same CDR3. The CDR3 DNA follows: TGTGCCAGCAGTTACTCGACAGGGGGACAGCCCCAGCATTTT. Its protein is CASSYSTGGQPQHF. This rearrangement joins TRBV6-5 to TRBJ1-5; 9 positions match TRBD1. The length of the CDR3 is 14 residues. The junction had 1 base not matched to a gene; V was cut back by 0 bases and J by 7 bases. Germline V gives CDR1 MNHEY, CDR2 SVGAGI.

This rearrangement joins TRBV5-1 to TRBJ2-7; TRBD2 matches at 7 bases. With 5 bases clipped from V and 5 bases from J, the junction kept 7 bases outside the gene matches. This CDR3 is built from 13 residues. CDR1 SGHRS and CDR2 YFSETQ come from the germline V gene. CDR3 residues: CASRSGRVHEQYF. As DNA, the CDR3 is TGCGCCAGCAGATCAGGGAGGGTCCACGAGCAGTACTTC.

The chain is built from TRBV19 and TRBJ1-2; 9 bases fit TRBD1. The CDR3 extends over 15 amino acids. J lost 5 bases, V lost 5 bases, and 9 bases had no gene match. Germline V lookup: CDR1 LNHDA, CDR2 SQIVND (reference sequence). The CDR3 loop reads CASSSQSTGGYGYTF. DNA for the CDR3: TGTGCCAGTAGTTCCCAGTCGACAGGGGGTTATGGCTACACCTTC. Supplemented by reference TRBV19 and TRBJ1-2, the full variable domain reads DGGITQSPKYLFRKEGQNVTLSCEQNLNHDAMYWYRQDPGQGLRLIYYSQIVNDFQKGDIAEGYSVSREKKESFPLTVTSAQKNPTAFYLCASSSQSTGGYGYTFGSGTRLTVV.

J is TRBJ2-7 and V is TRBV6-5, with 10 bases aligning to TRBD1. The V gene end was trimmed by 2 bases and the J gene end by 4 bases; junction bases not matched to a gene: 5. The V gene's germline CDR1 is MNHEY and CDR2 SVGAGI. The CDR3 totals 15 residues. CDR3 nucleotides: TGTGCCAGCAGTTACACCCGGACAGGGGGGTACGAGCAGTACTTC. Its translation: CASSYTRTGGYEQYF.

This chain links TRBV7-8 with TRBJ1-2; D might be TRBD1 (6 bases). In germline, CDR1 is SGHVS, CDR2 FQNEAQ. Trimming removed 5 bases at V and 7 bases at J, with 20 bases between. CDR3 length equals 15 residues. The CDR3 sequence: CASSPRDMYPSGYTF. Here the CDR3 DNA reads TGTGCCAGCAGCCCCCGGGACATGTATCCTAGTGGCTACACCTTC.

This chain joins TRBV28 and TRBJ1-1; D gene ambiguous. Trimming removed 7 bases from V and 7 bases from J, with 22 bases in between. In germline, CDR1 is MDHEN, CDR2 SYDVKM. The CDR3 length is 15 residues. CDR3 sequence: CASNGFTGAVNEAFF. The CDR3 bases are TGTGCCAGCAACGGGTTCACGGGCGCGGTGAATGAAGCTTTCTTT.

This chain links TRBV2 with TRBJ1-4; TRBD1 is a possible D gene (5 bases). The length of the CDR3 is 14 residues. Germline values: CDR1 SNHLY, CDR2 FYNNEI. V shed 6 bases and J shed 5 bases, with 13 bases lying between them. The CDR3 loop reads CASRDRGGNEKLFF. CDR3 nucleotide sequence: TGTGCCAGCAGGGACCGCGGGGGGAATGAAAAACTGTTTTTT.

The chain links TRBV7-8 to TRBJ1-5, with D possibly being TRBD1 (5 bases). The V gene lost 0 bases and the J gene lost 2 bases, with 8 bases spanning the gap. The CDR3 has 15 amino acids. CDR1 is SGHVS, CDR2 FQNEAQ, per germline. In DNA, the CDR3 is TGTGCCAGCAGCTTAGCCGGGGGTGGCAATCAGCCCCAGCATTTT. Amino acids: CASSLAGGGNQPQHF.

V usage is TRBV28 and J usage is TRBJ1-3; D is possibly TRBD1 (5 bases). The CDR3 is made up of 15 amino acids. Germline V gene data show CDR1 as MDHEN and CDR2 as SYDVKM. The ends were cut back, 3 bases at V and 4 bases at J, with 13 bases in the middle. The CDR3: CASSFQGSGGNTIYF. The CDR3 coding sequence is TGTGCCAGCAGTTTCCAGGGATCAGGAGGAAACACCATATATTTT. Combining the CDR3 with reference TRBV28 and TRBJ1-3 gives the whole variable domain DVKVTQSSRYLVKRTGEKVFLECVQDMDHENMFWYRQDPGLGLRLIYFSYDVKMKEKGDIPEGYSVSREKKERFSLILESASTNQTSMYLCASSFQGSGGNTIYFGEGSWLTVV.

The J gene is TRBJ2-1, the V gene TRBV11-1; no reliable D call. CDR1 is SGHAT, CDR2 FQDESV, per germline (reference sequence). The CDR3 consists of 14 residues. Trimming stripped 2 bases from V and 10 bases from J, with 15 bases between. CDR3 sequence: CASSLPGDFREQFF. The CDR3 bases are TGTGCCAGCAGCTTACCAGGTGACTTTCGGGAGCAGTTCTTC. The full variable domain, in which reference TRBV11-1 and TRBJ2-1 provide the parts outside the CDR3, is EAEVAQSPRYKITEKSQAVAFWCDPISGHATLYWYRQILGQGPELLVQFQDESVVDDSQLPKDRFSAERLKGVDSTLKIQPAELGDSAMYLCASSLPGDFREQFFGPGTRLTVL.

This clone has a handful of counts. One end of the junction is discordant with germline, which a read error may explain. The V and J genes are TRBV29-1 and TRBJ1-2; D not certain. Germline V lookup: CDR1 SQVTM, CDR2 ANQGSEA. The CDR3 extends over 12 amino acids. CDR3 sequence reads: CSVQEGSYGYTF. In DNA, the CDR3 is TGCAGCGTTCAAGAGGGATCCTATGGCTACACCTTC.

As for this clone: Other DNA sequences of this sample code for an identical CDR3. V gene TRBV28 combines with J gene TRBJ1-2; a possible D gene is TRBD1 (6 bases). The germline V gene has CDR1 MDHEN and CDR2 SYDVKM. V shed 5 bases and J shed 5 bases, with 9 bases lying between them. The CDR3 covers 12 residues. The CDR3 DNA sequence: TGTGCCAGCAGTCTCCAGGGGTATGGCTACACCTTC. Translated: CASSLQGYGYTF.

The rearrangement joins TRBV10-3 to TRBJ1-1, with 9 nucleotides matching TRBD1. Germline V CDR1 and CDR2: ENHRY, SYGVKD. The CDR3 is 16 amino acids. The J segment lost 4 bases and the V segment lost 10 bases, leaving 16 bases of the junction unmatched. The CDR3 reads CATSTGGADLRTEAFF. The DNA for the CDR3 is TGTGCCACTTCTACAGGGGGCGCGGACCTACGCACTGAAGCTTTCTTT.